This entry lists 12 T cell receptor beta chains sequenced from one sample in a study of T-cell memory formation after mild COVID-19. A single record per CDR3 protein comes from TCRdb applying MiXCR to the 5' RACE reads. Among 400,000 or so distinct CDR3 sequences listed, around 18% were seen once. Specimen: PBMCs or a T cell subset sorted from them (not recorded which). Every receptor here comes from an adult woman who had mild COVID-19 (a few samples of this study predate the infection). Cell type and time point are not known.

CDR3: CASSSPTSGRLGDTQYF. The CDR3 nucleotides are TGTGCCAGCAGTTCCCCCACTAGCGGGAGGTTAGGAGATACGCAGTATTTT. V is TRBV12-3 or TRBV12-4 and J is TRBJ2-3; 12 bases match TRBD2. Trimming cost V 4 bases and J 5 bases; bases outside gene matches: 10. This CDR3 contains 17 residues.

The genes are TRBV5-1 and TRBJ2-7; weak D call: TRBD2 (6 bases). The CDR3 loop spans 15 amino acids. V gave up 4 bases and J gave up 2 bases, with 16 bases separating them. Germline V gene data show CDR1 as SGHRS and CDR2 as YFSETQ. The CDR3 bases are TGCGCCAGCAGCCCGGGCAGCGGGTCTACCTACGAGCAGTACTTC. This translates into CASSPGSGSTYEQYF.

In this sample, this clonotype turned up a few times. The chain carries TRBV6-2 or TRBV6-3 and TRBJ2-2; 7 nucleotides align to TRBD1. V lost 6 bases, J lost 2 bases, and 6 bases stayed unmatched. CDR3 length equals 15 residues. CDR1 and CDR2 from the germline V gene are MNHEY and SVGEGT. The CDR3 DNA sequence: TGTGCCAGCAGGAAGGGACAGACAAACACCGGGGAGCTGTTTTTT. Amino acid sequence: CASRKGQTNTGELFF.

The rearrangement uses TRBV2 and TRBJ2-6; no firm D call. The germline gives CDR1 SNHLY, CDR2 FYNNEI. The CDR3 covers 14 residues. Trimming stripped 8 bases from V and 1 base from J, with 9 bases between. CDR3 amino acids: CASPQRSGANVLTF. The CDR3 nucleotides read TGTGCCAGCCCTCAGAGATCTGGGGCCAACGTCCTGACTTTC.

V is TRBV4-3 and J is TRBJ2-3; TRBD1 matches 7 bases. V lost 4 bases to trimming and J lost 3 bases; unmatched junction nucleotides: 7. Germline-derived CDR1 and CDR2 are LGHNA and YSLEER. The CDR3 spans 15 residues. CDR3 protein: CASSPTGQPTDTQYF. Here the CDR3 DNA reads TGCGCCAGCAGCCCTACGGGACAGCCAACAGATACGCAGTATTTT.

The chain uses TRBV7-2 and TRBJ1-2; D not resolved. V lost 1 base and J 8 bases, leaving 17 bases between the germline ends. The CDR3 sequence is 15 residues long. Per the germline V gene, CDR1 is SGHTA and CDR2 is FQGNSA. CDR3 region: CASSLGIERGGGYTF. The DNA of the CDR3 is TGTGCCAGCAGCTTAGGGATCGAACGGGGTGGCGGCTACACCTTC.

This clonotype was observed many times. V gene TRBV4-1 combines with J gene TRBJ2-5, with D maybe TRBD1 (6 bases). CDR3 length equals 14 residues. With 4 bases removed from V and 1 base from J, the gap between germline ends came to 10 bases. From germline, CDR1 is MGHRA and CDR2 YSYEKL. The CDR3: CASSPQGTQETQYF. The CDR3, as DNA: TGCGCCAGCAGCCCACAGGGAACCCAAGAGACCCAGTACTTC.

In its sample, this clonotype was seen a few times. The chain couples TRBV5-1 to TRBJ2-1, with D unresolved. The CDR3 runs to 16 residues. V lost 0 bases to trimming and J lost 0 bases, with 10 bases between them. The germline gives CDR1 SGHRS, CDR2 YFSETQ. The DNA for the CDR3 is TGCGCCAGCAGCTTGGTGGGCAGCAGCTCCTACAATGAGCAGTTCTTC. Translating it yields CASSLVGSSSYNEQFF.

This clonotype was seen only a few times. The V gene is TRBV5-6, the J gene TRBJ2-3; no clear D. The CDR3 has 11 amino acids. The V gene lost 7 bases and the J gene lost 6 bases, with 9 bases spanning the gap. Germline loops: CDR1 SGHDT, CDR2 YYEEEE. The CDR3 bases are TGTGCCAGCGGGTTTTTTGATACGCAGTATTTT. Its translation: CASGFFDTQYF. The full variable domain, its missing parts supplied by reference TRBV5-6 and TRBJ2-3, is DAGVTQSPTHLIKTRGQQVTLRCSPKSGHDTVSWYQQALGQGPQFIFQYYEEEERQRGNFPDRFSGHQFPNYSSELNVNALLLGDSALYLCASGFFDTQYFGPGTRLTVL.

The rearrangement joins TRBV1 to TRBJ2-1; TRBD1, the D gene given by the table, was not confirmed from the DNA. TRBV1 is described as a pseudogene. The CDR3 sequence is 19 residues long. The CDR3 loop reads CTSSQVGGLWTGSYNEQFF. In nucleotides, the CDR3 is TGCACCAGCAGCCAAGTAGGGGGGCTATGGACAGGGAGCTACAATGAGCAGTTCTTC.

This clonotype was seen only a few times. This chain links TRBV7-2 with TRBJ2-1, with D tentatively TRBD2 (6 bases). V dropped 3 bases and J dropped 4 bases, with 10 bases sitting between them. This CDR3 has 14 residues. Germline lookup yields CDR1 SGHTA and CDR2 FQGNSA. For the CDR3, the DNA is TGTGCCAGCAGCTTCGGTGCGGGGTACAATGAGCAGTTCTTC. Translation gives CASSFGAGYNEQFF.

This clonotype has more than one count but fewer than ten. V and J are TRBV7-2 and TRBJ2-5, with no clear D. V was cut by 1 base and J by 5 bases, with 11 bases left in between. Germline V gene lookup returns CDR1 SGHTA and CDR2 FQGNSA. The CDR3 spans 14 residues. CDR3 sequence: CASSLGFQFETQYF. CDR3 sequence (DNA): TGTGCCAGCAGCTTAGGTTTCCAGTTCGAGACCCAGTACTTC.